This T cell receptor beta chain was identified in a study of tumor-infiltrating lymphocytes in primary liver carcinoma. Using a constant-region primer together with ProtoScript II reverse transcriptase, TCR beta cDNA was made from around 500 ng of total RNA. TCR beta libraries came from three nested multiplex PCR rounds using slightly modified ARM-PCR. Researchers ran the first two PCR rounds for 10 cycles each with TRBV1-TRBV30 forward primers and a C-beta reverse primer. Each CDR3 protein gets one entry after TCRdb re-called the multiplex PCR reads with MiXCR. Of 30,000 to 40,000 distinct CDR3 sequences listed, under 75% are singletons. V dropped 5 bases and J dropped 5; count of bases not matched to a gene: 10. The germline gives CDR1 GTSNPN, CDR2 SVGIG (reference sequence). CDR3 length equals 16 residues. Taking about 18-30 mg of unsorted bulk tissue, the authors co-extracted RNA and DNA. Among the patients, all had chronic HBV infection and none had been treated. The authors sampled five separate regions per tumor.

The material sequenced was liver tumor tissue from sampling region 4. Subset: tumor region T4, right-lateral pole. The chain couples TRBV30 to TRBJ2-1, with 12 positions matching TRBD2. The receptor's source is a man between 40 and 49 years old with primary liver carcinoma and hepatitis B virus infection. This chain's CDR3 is CAWRAGTSGHNNEQFF. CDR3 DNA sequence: TGTGCCTGGCGTGCCGGGACTAGCGGGCATAACAATGAGCAGTTCTTC.